This T cell receptor (beta chain) was captured by sequencing in a study of T cell responses to AZD1222 COVID-19 vaccine. Study overall: Pooling of second doses given at about 4 or about 12 weeks was done. Study-level points and caveats: Mostly white British, mostly female donors; authors suggested clonal diversity may be underestimated. Seropositive at baseline were only six AZD1222 recipients.

The assay was immunoSEQ multiplex PCR, and TCRdb's table has in-frame clones only and misses some. The table includes about 120,000 clones, 85% to 90% detected once. V gave up 4 bases and J gave up 4 bases, with 17 bases separating them. Looked up from germline, CDR1 is MGHRA and CDR2 is YSYEKL. The CDR3 spans 15 residues. On this clone itself: The antigen is not known.

This chain links TRBV4-1 with TRBJ2-7; D may be TRBD2 (7 bases). The sample in question was peripheral blood, obtained on day 0 of AZD1222 vaccination. This clonotype originated in an adult in good health. The CDR3 nucleotides are TGCGCCAGCAGCCTGGGCGGGGGCCGGATATACGAGCAGTACTTC. It translates to CASSLGGGRIYEQYF.